Presented here are 16 T cell receptor beta chains from one specimen sequenced in a study of Ad26.COV2.S vaccination and SARS-CoV-2 variants. Treatment defined: roughly 20 received Ad26.COV2.S at low or high dose, single or two shots; about 5 received placebo; per-sample allocation not given. Sampling was performed 63 days after the first vaccine or placebo injection. Measured with immunoSEQ multiplex PCR; TCRdb has only the in-frame clones, and not every one. Here the sample spans some 400,000 clones, about 91% being singletons. The specimen comprised peripheral blood, sampled in a trial of Ad26.COV2.S vaccine versus placebo. The source is a person between 18 and 65 years old who received the Ad26.COV2.S COVID-19 vaccine or a placebo.

The chain couples TRBV18 to TRBJ2-7; D not resolved. Germline CDR1 and CDR2: KGHSH and LQKENI. V was trimmed by 5 bases and J by 3 bases, leaving 17 bases between them. The CDR3 has 15 residues. The CDR3 region is CASSATPSGYYEQYF. The CDR3, as DNA: TGTGCCAGCTCAGCGACCCCATCCGGTTACTACGAGCAGTACTTC.

This clone has more than one count but fewer than ten. The V and J genes are TRBV5-4 and TRBJ1-1; no reliable D call. The CDR3 covers 13 residues. Trimming removed 2 bases from V and 1 base from J, with 6 bases in between. CDR1 and CDR2 from the germline V gene are SGHNT and YYREEE (reference sequence). The chain's CDR3 is CASSLKRNTEAFF. DNA of the CDR3: TGTGCCAGCAGCTTAAAGAGGAACACTGAAGCTTTCTTT.

This CDR3 is CASAQIGKGYTF. The CDR3 nucleotides read TGTGCCAGCGCTCAAATTGGGAAAGGCTACACCTTC. The chain carries TRBV28 and TRBJ1-2; D not certain. V lost 8 bases, J lost 8 bases, and 15 bases lay in between. The CDR3 loop spans 12 amino acids. Germline lookup yields CDR1 MDHEN and CDR2 SYDVKM.

The chain has TRBV28 and TRBJ2-5; 9 nucleotides align to TRBD1. The CDR3 is 16 residues long. V dropped 5 bases and J dropped 1; count of bases not matched to a gene: 8. Germline V gene lookup returns CDR1 MDHEN and CDR2 SYDVKM. CDR3 amino acids: CASSLPGQGPQETQYF. In nucleotides, the CDR3 is TGTGCCAGCAGTCTTCCGGGACAGGGCCCCCAAGAGACCCAGTACTTC.

This rearrangement joins TRBV5-1 to TRBJ2-1, with 11 bases aligning to TRBD2. V was pared by 4 bases and J by 3 bases, with 6 bases of the junction left unmatched. The CDR3 covers 16 residues. Germline V gene lookup returns CDR1 SGHRS and CDR2 YFSETQ. The CDR3 bases are TGCGCCAGCAGCGTGGGACTAGCGGACTTCTACAATGAGCAGTTCTTC. It yields the protein CASSVGLADFYNEQFF.

The chain links TRBV3-1 (or the pseudogene TRBV3-2) to TRBJ2-1, with D tentatively TRBD2 (6 bases). The CDR3 length is 17 residues. V was shortened by 4 bases and J by 0 bases, with 16 bases between the two germline ends. CDR1 and CDR2 from the germline V gene are LGHDT and YNNKEL (reference sequence). The CDR3 DNA sequence: TGTGCCAGCAGCCGGACCCCTAGCGCAAGCTCCTACAATGAGCAGTTCTTC. This gives the protein CASSRTPSASSYNEQFF.

The count of this clone is one. The chain uses TRBV28 and TRBJ2-3, with TRBD2 matching 12 bases. CDR1 and CDR2 from the germline V gene are MDHEN and SYDVKM. V lost 4 bases, J lost 0 bases, and 2 bases stayed unmatched. The CDR3 totals 16 residues. The chain's CDR3 is CASSSGLAGSTDTQYF. CDR3 nucleotide sequence: TGTGCCAGCAGTTCTGGACTAGCGGGAAGCACAGATACGCAGTATTTT.

The chain links TRBV15 to TRBJ2-7, with 10 bases that match TRBD2. V lost 1 base and J lost 6; bases outside the gene matches: 9. Per the germline V gene, CDR1 is LNHNV and CDR2 is YYDKDF (reference sequence). The CDR3 loop spans 16 amino acids. The CDR3 nucleotides are TGTGCCACCAGCAGAGGTGGAAGCGGGAGGGCCACCGAGCAGTACTTC. Translating it yields CATSRGGSGRATEQYF.

This rearrangement joins TRBV19 to TRBJ2-5, with 9 bases that match TRBD2. V shed 4 bases and J 5 bases; nucleotides not matched to a gene: 11. CDR1 and CDR2 (germline): LNHDA, SQIVND (reference sequence). The CDR3 sequence is 16 residues long. This CDR3 is CASSTLLAAGGETQYF. The DNA for the CDR3 is TGTGCCAGTAGTACCTTACTAGCGGCGGGGGGGGAGACCCAGTACTTC. The full variable domain, its missing parts supplied by reference TRBV19 and TRBJ2-5, is DGGITQSPKYLFRKEGQNVTLSCEQNLNHDAMYWYRQDPGQGLRLIYYSQIVNDFQKGDIAEGYSVSREKKESFPLTVTSAQKNPTAFYLCASSTLLAAGGETQYFGPGTRLLVL.

This clone has a single count. The chain links TRBV19 to TRBJ1-2; unclear D gene. This CDR3 region has 12 residues. Deletions cut 5 bases from V and 8 bases from J, with 12 bases between. The germline V gene encodes CDR1 LNHDA and CDR2 SQIVND (reference sequence). This chain's CDR3 is CASSLYQWGYTF. CDR3 DNA sequence: TGTGCCAGTAGTTTGTACCAATGGGGCTACACCTTC.

The rearrangement joins TRBV2 to TRBJ2-3; TRBD2 is a possible D gene (5 bases). The CDR3 spans 13 residues. The ends were cut back, 6 bases at V and 8 bases at J, with 15 bases in the middle. Germline V gene data show CDR1 as SNHLY and CDR2 as FYNNEI. The CDR3 spells CASRGPNGVTQYF. In nucleotides, the CDR3 is TGTGCCAGCAGAGGACCGAACGGGGTTACGCAGTATTTT.

J is TRBJ2-1 and V is TRBV21-1; TRBD2 was called by the table and not checked on the DNA. TRBV21-1 is a known pseudogene. This CDR3 has 20 residues. The DNA of the CDR3 is TGTGCCAGCAGCAAAGTGGAGCCTCCCGGGCGAGCGGAGACTTACAATGAGCAGTTCTTC. Translation: CASSKVEPPGRAETYNEQFF.

The V and J genes are TRBV29-1 and TRBJ2-5; D is undetermined. This CDR3 has 12 residues. V shed 4 bases and J shed 4 bases, with 10 bases lying between them. Per the germline V gene, CDR1 is SQVTM and CDR2 is ANQGSEA. The CDR3 DNA is TGCAGCGTTGGGGCCAGGCGAGAGACCCAGTACTTC. Translating it yields CSVGARRETQYF.

The chain couples TRBV9 to TRBJ2-1, with 9 bases that match TRBD2. Losses at the gene ends were 0 bases for V and 9 bases for J; bases not matched to a gene: 10. This CDR3 comprises 16 residues. Germline V gene data show CDR1 as SGDLS and CDR2 as YYNGEE. The CDR3 region has the DNA TGTGCCAGCAGCGTAGAGAAGGCGGGAGGGCCGGGTGAGCAGTTCTTC. Translation: CASSVEKAGGPGEQFF.

V and J are TRBV24-1 and TRBJ2-5; TRBD1 agrees at 7 bases. The trim removed 4 bases at V and 5 bases at J, leaving 3 bases unmatched. CDR3 size: 13 residues. Germline V CDR1 and CDR2: KGHDR, SFDVKD. This chain's CDR3 is CATSEGGVETQYF. The CDR3 bases are TGTGCCACCAGTGAAGGGGGCGTTGAGACCCAGTACTTC.

This chain joins TRBV24-1 and TRBJ1-2; D gene unclear. Germline CDR1 KGHDR, CDR2 SFDVKD. Trimming took off 4 bases at V and 0 bases at J, with 8 bases between the two ends. CDR3 length: 14 residues. The CDR3 is CATSDAGSNYGYTF. The CDR3 nucleotides are TGTGCCACCAGTGACGCGGGGTCTAACTATGGCTACACCTTC.